This T cell receptor (beta chain) emerged from a study of blood T cell repertoires in COVID-19. This CDR3 region has 15 residues. Germline assignment: CDR1 ENHRY and CDR2 SYGVKD. V lost 2 bases, J lost 3 bases, and 13 bases lay in between. In the original processing: Estimation of nucleated cell counts was performed using reference gene primer amplification. Data came from immunoSEQ multiplex PCR; TCRdb stores just in-frame clones and leaves some out. Clone size and V and J calls were adopted from that table, with D and trimming inferred from the DNA. The table includes 250,000 to 350,000 clones, around 89% detected once.

The sequence was obtained from a woman aged 55 to 70 with acute or convalescent COVID-19. Sequencing input: peripheral blood. The J gene is TRBJ1-2, the V gene TRBV10-3, with D possibly being TRBD1 (6 bases). This CDR3 reads CAISEGLNRDYGYTF. In DNA form, the CDR3 reads TGTGCCATCAGTGAGGGCTTAAACAGGGACTATGGCTACACCTTC.